This TCR beta chain comes out of a study of blood T cell repertoires in COVID-19. Study at large: Both acute and convalescent COVID-19 samples were obtained from the United States, Italy and Spain. PBMCs, B-cell-depleted T cells, or T cells provided the cDNA or gDNA that made up the material.

Original analysis: Nucleated cell number was recorded as an estimate derived from reference gene primer amplification. TCRdb's table, derived via immunoSEQ multiplex PCR, lists solely in-frame clones and lacks some. That table supplies the V and J calls and clone size; D and trimming were determined from the DNA. This table holds 5,500 to 6,000 clones, 85% to 90% found once. This clone was detected a few times. This CDR3 comprises 13 residues. Per the germline V gene, CDR1 is ENHRY and CDR2 is SYGVKD. Losses at the gene ends were 11 bases for V and 3 bases for J; bases not matched to a gene: 8. The V and J genes are TRBV10-3 and TRBJ1-2; 8 bases line up with TRBD1. The receptor was derived from a human donor in a cohort sampled during active COVID-19. Sequenced sample: peripheral blood. The CDR3 region has the DNA TGTGCCCTCTCGGCAGGGGGCGACTATGGCTACACCTTC. This encodes CALSAGGDYGYTF.